This TCR beta chain was identified in a study of response to subunit inactivated influenza vaccine. Each CDR3 protein gets one entry after TCRdb re-called the RT-PCR reads with MiXCR. The sample includes approximately 730,000 distinct CDR3 sequences, roughly 13% seen only once; the top ten take 5.5% to 8%. This clonotype was detected ten times or more. The receptor was derived from a man between 45 and 60 years old who received an inactivated influenza vaccine. The input for sequencing was PBMCs from blood, taken around 15 days before vaccination.

The CDR3 DNA sequence: TGTGCCAGCAGTTACTTATCGGTTGGGGTCGGTGAGCAGTTCTTC. Encoded protein: CASSYLSVGVGEQFF. The chain uses TRBV6-2 or TRBV6-3 and TRBJ2-1, with D uncertain. Trimming removed 1 base from V and 9 bases from J, with 16 bases in between. Germline V gives CDR1 MNHEY, CDR2 SVGEGT. The CDR3 spans 15 residues.